This T cell receptor beta chain was sequenced in a study of regulatory T cells in long-lasting Graves disease (dated by TCRdb to 2020 to 2022). Study-level background: In the newly diagnosed Graves' disease group, patients had been taking antithyroid drugs for less than 3 months. This study used TCR sequencing and RNA sequencing of peripheral blood to compare persistent Graves' disease patients against newly diagnosed Graves' disease patients. The study was conducted in China and was registered as a clinical trial. TCR sequencing covered around 13 persistent and around 20 newly diagnosed Graves' disease patients, some 35 samples in total.

About this clonotype: No cognate antigen has been identified for it. The sample holds no much larger clone one base away, and base qualities are not on file.

The time point label here, explained by the study, means: newly diagnosed GD, antithyroid drugs for less than 3 months. For both TCR sequencing and RNA sequencing, RNA was extracted from PBMCs using TRIzol. The diagnosis of Graves' disease followed American Thyroid Association guidelines. Recruitment of patients was carried out at an endocrinology department in Xi'an, China. Each patient gave approximately 10 milliliters of peripheral blood, collected in an EDTA anticoagulant tube. Ficoll Paque Plus density gradient separation was used to isolate PBMCs, and no further T cell sorting was done. An Agilent 2100 Bioanalyzer and agarose gel were used to assess RNA quality, and a NanoDrop 2000 was used to measure RNA concentration. The CDR3 has 14 amino acids, counting the end cysteine and phenylalanine. The DNA shown is the 42-base CDR3, in frame from base 1. V and J are truncated by 0 bases and 7 bases respectively, leaving an intervening sequence of 10 bases. Reading the germline V gene gives CDR1 SGHVS and CDR2 FNYEAQ.

What the work shows at the level of the full study, not this receptor alone: Only peripheral blood was studied, because thyroid tissue, the primary lesion, was inaccessible. Compared with newly diagnosed patients, persistent Graves' disease patients had lower TCR Shannon entropy and fewer highly expanded clones, which suggests clonal expansion. Sequencing and analysis were limited to the TCR beta chain. Preferential use of TRBV28, TRBJ1-2 and TRBJ2-5 was observed in persistent disease, whereas TRBV20-1 and TRBJ2-1 were favored in newly diagnosed disease. The small sample size was acknowledged by the authors as a limitation that may reduce accuracy. Persistent patients shared more public clonotypes among themselves (around 2,500) than newly diagnosed patients did (about 970).

Library preparation was by multiplex PCR. Instrument on record: Illumina HiSeq 4000. CDR3 regions were amplified by Arm-PCR with iRepertoire HTBI primers to construct TCR beta libraries. Before sequencing, the PCR products underwent gel purification. For the original study's pipeline: Gene usage analysis of CDR3 amino acid clonotypes used the approximately 62 TRBV and around 13 TRBJ segments found across samples. COPE and FqMerger were used to merge filtered high-quality paired reads into contigs. BLAST was used to align contigs to the IMGT TRBV, TRBD and TRBJ reference genes, and CDR3 was defined following IMGT. Any clonotype with a frequency above 0.1% was classified as a highly expanded clone. Repertoire diversity was measured by Shannon entropy, and V-J evenness by the Gini coefficient. A clonotype was considered public if more than one individual shared it. Using fastp at Q25 and MiXCR, TCRdb reprocessed the public reads and kept productive beta chains. CDR3 protein sequences are deduplicated, and each keeps its most common genes and DNA. TCRdb, not the authors, supplied the V and J calls. In all, the sample holds roughly 380,000 distinct CDR3 sequences, and roughly 16% of those were seen once. About 20% of the sample lies in the top ten.

This specimen consisted of peripheral blood mononuclear cells (PBMCs), obtained at new diagnosis, from a patient treated with antithyroid drugs. The clonotype was recovered from a female donor with Graves disease. The chain is made from TRBV7-6 and TRBJ2-1; the best D guess is TRBD2, with 6 bases matching. Here is the DNA: TGTGCCAGCAGCTTAGCCGGGAGATGGAATGAGCAGTTCTTC. This gives the protein CASSLAGRWNEQFF.